This TCR beta chain was retrieved from a study of T cells in Graves' hyperthyroidism and ophthalmopathy. Findings and limits, study-wide: Most thyroid clonotypes expanded above 0.001 appeared in blood too.

Graves' hyperthyroidism is called stable when ophthalmopathy does not progress within 18 months. Researchers barred patients who had uncontrolled infection, other autoimmune disease, pregnancy or lactation. The CDR3 is 17 amino acids. The V and J ends lost 8 bases and 4 bases, in that order; junction bases with no gene match: 12. CDR1 MDHEN and CDR2 SYDVKM come from the germline V gene. In its sample, this clonotype was seen many times. Antigen: not known. The investigators amplified TCR beta CDR3 regions from RNA transcripts. A first-round RT-PCR of the TCR CDR3 used the HTBI primer set. MiXCR, run by TCRdb on the multiplex PCR reads, gives a single entry per CDR3 protein. This sample has about 500,000 distinct CDR3 sequences; roughly 17% occur once, and the top ten carry more than 15%.

The clonotype comes from a woman aged 18-30 years with Graves' hyperthyroidism. The chain links TRBV28 to TRBJ2-5; TRBD2 matches at 14 bases. Material: blood. The CDR3 DNA reads as TGTGCCAGCGTCGAGATGCTGGGACTAGCGGGAGCAGAGACCCAGTACTTC. As protein: CASVEMLGLAGAETQYF.